The clone carrying this TCR beta chain was seen a few times. Its antigen is as yet unknown. The source of the sample is a study of PD-1 blockade in classical Hodgkin lymphoma. The CDR3 contains 15 residues. Trimming removed 1 base at V and 3 bases at J, with 10 bases between. Germline CDR1 reads SGHTA; CDR2 reads FQGNSA. Time point of the sample: cycle 4 day 1 (C4D1), after six to seven weeks of nivolumab. All patients experienced relapse after autologous stem cell transplantation, and brentuximab vedotin exposure was variable. Whole-study results and caveats: In newly diagnosed patients, baseline TCR diversity was reportedly below that of healthy donors.

Here immunoSEQ multiplex PCR was the method, and the copy in TCRdb shows in-frame clones only, minus some. The sample consists of tens of thousands of clones, just under 80% of them appearing once. The sample in question was peripheral blood mononuclear cells (PBMCs), obtained before the fourth cycle of nivolumab. This receptor was obtained from a human donor with classical Hodgkin lymphoma. This sequence joins TRBV7-2 and TRBJ1-5, with D unclear. The CDR3 protein is CASSLGSEYNQPQHF. CDR3 nucleotides: TGTGCCAGCAGCTTAGGATCAGAATACAATCAGCCCCAGCATTTT.